The 5 T cell receptor beta chains given below trace back to one sample, sequenced in a study of PD-1 blockade in classical Hodgkin lymphoma. Repertoires were generated with immunoSEQ multiplex PCR, while TCRdb's copy carries only in-frame clones and drops some. Among 25,000 to 30,000 clones listed, 82% were seen once. In every patient, relapse followed autologous stem cell transplantation, while exposure to brentuximab vedotin differed. Specimen: peripheral blood mononuclear cells (PBMCs), collected before the second cycle of nivolumab. All receptors derive from a human donor with classical Hodgkin lymphoma.

By share, this clone ranks as medium-sized. The gene calls are TRBV27 and TRBJ1-1; D remains ambiguous. CDR1 is MNHEY and CDR2 is SMNVEV in the germline V gene (reference sequence). The V and J ends lost 4 bases and 8 bases respectively, with 8 bases between them. The CDR3 is made up of 11 amino acids. In DNA form, the CDR3 reads TGTGCCAGCAGTTCCACTACCGAAGCTTTCTTT. Translated: CASSSTTEAFF.

This chain uses TRBV5-1 with TRBJ1-2; no clear D. Germline-derived CDR1 and CDR2 are SGHRS and YFSETQ. Trimming left V 0 bases short and J 8 bases short, with 17 bases between. This CDR3 has 15 amino acids. Here the CDR3 DNA reads TGCGCCAGCAGCTTGGAGCAGACTAGCACGTACGGCTACACCTTC. This gives the protein CASSLEQTSTYGYTF.

The chain employs TRBV28 and TRBJ1-2; D ambiguous. This CDR3 is 15 amino acids long. V gave up 3 bases and J gave up 4 bases, with 15 bases separating them. From germline, CDR1 is MDHEN and CDR2 SYDVKM. CDR3 in amino acids: CASSFGDAPLYGYTF. The CDR3 bases are TGTGCCAGCAGTTTCGGGGATGCACCTCTCTATGGCTACACCTTC.

V usage is TRBV19 and J usage is TRBJ1-4; D gene uncertain. The V gene's germline CDR1 is LNHDA and CDR2 SQIVND (reference sequence). Trimming stripped 5 bases from V and 0 bases from J, with 10 bases between. This CDR3 region has 15 residues. The DNA for the CDR3 is TGTGCCAGTAGTGGCTACGTTGCAACTAATGAAAAACTGTTTTTT. This translates into CASSGYVATNEKLFF. Filled out from reference TRBV19 and TRBJ1-4, the complete variable domain reads DGGITQSPKYLFRKEGQNVTLSCEQNLNHDAMYWYRQDPGQGLRLIYYSQIVNDFQKGDIAEGYSVSREKKESFPLTVTSAQKNPTAFYLCASSGYVATNEKLFFGSGTQLSVL.

CDR3 residues: CASTRPQGALRSDQYF. CDR3 coding DNA: TGTGCCAGCACCCGCCCCCAGGGGGCCCTTCGCAGTGATCAGTACTTC. The genes are TRBV28 and TRBJ2-4; TRBD1 aligns across 8 bases. Trimming took 7 bases from V and 12 from J; bases not matched to a gene: 20. Germline lookup yields CDR1 MDHEN and CDR2 SYDVKM. The CDR3 has 16 residues.